This entry lists 10 T cell receptor beta chains sequenced from one sample in a study of breast tumors, draining lymph nodes, adjacent tissues. From the multiplex PCR reads, TCRdb called clonotypes with MiXCR, one entry per CDR3 protein. The profile covers 150,000 to 200,000 distinct CDR3 sequences, with 33% appearing a single time and 3% to 4% taken by the ten largest. Breast cancer patients provided tissue from their axillary draining lymph nodes. The specimen was axillary lymph node tissue. The receptors were gathered from a female donor with breast cancer. Some clones in this sample may be carry-over from other donors' samples.

To note about this clonotype: A much larger clone sits a single nucleotide away, making a read error possible. The J gene is TRBJ1-2, the V gene TRBV20-1; 7 bases map to TRBD1. The CDR3 length is 13 residues. Germline V gene data show CDR1 as DFQATT and CDR2 as SNEGSKA (reference sequence). CDR3 coding DNA: TGCAGTGCTTACCTCAGGGGGTTCTATGCCTACACCTTC. This translates into CSAYLRGFYAYTF.

Concerning this clonotype itself: The junction does not match germline at one end; this may be a read error. The genes are TRBV15 and TRBJ2-3; 9 bases match TRBD1. Looked up from germline, CDR1 is LNHNV and CDR2 is YYDKDF (reference sequence). The CDR3 spans 11 residues. The CDR3 DNA reads as TGTGCCACCAGCAGAGATCAGGGACAGGGTTTT. Amino acid sequence: CATSRDQGQGF.

The sample holds many counts of this clonotype. This chain connects TRBV6-5 to TRBJ1-5; no definite D call. The CDR3 contains 13 residues. Looked up from germline, CDR1 is MNHEY and CDR2 is SVGAGI. V lost 2 bases and J 3 bases, leaving 5 bases between the germline ends. CDR3 loop: CASSYGSNQPQHF. CDR3 bases: TGTGCCAGCAGTTACGGCTCCAATCAGCCCCAGCATTTT.

The table lists this clonotype with many counts. The rearrangement uses TRBV30 and TRBJ1-5; TRBD1 might be the D (6 bases). The CDR3 runs 17 residues. V shed 1 base and J shed 3 bases, with 19 bases lying between them. Germline loops: CDR1 GTSNPN, CDR2 SVGIG (reference sequence). The CDR3 sequence: CAWSAPKTGTYNQPQHF. The CDR3 DNA reads TGTGCCTGGAGTGCCCCGAAAACAGGGACCTACAATCAGCCCCAGCATTTT.

This clonotype came up many times. The V call is TRBV16, the J call TRBJ1-2; 11 bases line up with TRBD1. V was clipped by 4 bases and J by 3 bases; unmatched bases: 4. CDR1 is KGHSY, CDR2 FQNENV, per germline. The CDR3 sequence is 15 residues long. CDR3 coding DNA: TGTGCCAGCAGCCCGCCGGGACAGGGGGACTATGGCTACACCTTC. This encodes CASSPPGQGDYGYTF.

The V call is TRBV7-8, the J call TRBJ2-3; D is undetermined. Per germline, CDR1 SGHVS and CDR2 FQNEAQ. The CDR3 spans 16 residues. V was clipped by 9 bases and J by 0 bases, with 19 bases between them. The CDR3 nucleotides read TGTGCCAGTGGCTTAGTCGATCAGCATAGCACAGATACGCAGTATTTT. Amino acid sequence: CASGLVDQHSTDTQYF. Together with reference TRBV7-8 and TRBJ2-3, the CDR3 gives the full variable domain: GAGVSQSPRYKVAKRGQDVALRCDPISGHVSLFWYQQALGQGPEFLTYFQNEAQLDKSGLPSDRFFAERPEGSVSTLKIQRTQQEDSAVYLCASGLVDQHSTDTQYFGPGTRLTVL.

This chain joins TRBV15 and TRBJ2-7, with D possibly being TRBD2 (6 bases). This CDR3 has 15 amino acids. V lost 1 base, J lost 5 bases, and 15 bases lay in between. Germline CDR1 is LNHNV and CDR2 is YYDKDF (reference sequence). CDR3 loop: CATSRGGGATHEQYF. CDR3 in DNA: TGTGCCACCAGCAGAGGGGGCGGGGCAACCCACGAGCAGTACTTC. Full variable domain (missing parts from reference TRBV15 and TRBJ2-7): DAMVIQNPRYQVTQFGKPVTLSCSQTLNHNVMYWYQQKSSQAPKLLFHYYDKDFNNEADTPDNFQSRRPNTSFCFLDIRSPGLGDTAMYLCATSRGGGATHEQYFGPGTRLTVT.

The sample holds a few counts of this clonotype. This chain joins TRBV28 and TRBJ1-5; D possibly corresponds to TRBD1 (5 bases). The CDR3 extends over 15 amino acids. CDR1 is MDHEN and CDR2 is SYDVKM in the germline V gene. Trimming left V 5 bases short and J 9 bases short, with 20 bases between. The chain's CDR3 is CASSPIRDGLWPQHF. The CDR3, as DNA: TGTGCCAGCAGTCCGATCCGGGACGGCCTATGGCCCCAGCATTTT.

The chain has TRBV18 and TRBJ1-3, with a weak D call TRBD1 (5 bases). V was cut by 6 bases and J by 0 bases, with 24 bases left in between. There are 19 residues in the CDR3. The germline V gene has CDR1 KGHSH and CDR2 LQKENI. The chain's CDR3 is CASSPFGRAPVHSGNTIYF. The CDR3 DNA is TGTGCCAGCTCGCCTTTCGGCAGGGCTCCCGTACACTCTGGAAACACCATATATTTT. The full variable domain, with the rest looked up from reference TRBV18 and TRBJ1-3, is NAGVMQNPRHLVRRRGQEARLRCSPMKGHSHVYWYRQLPEEGLKFMVYLQKENIIDESGMPKERFSAEFPKEGPSILRIQQVVRGDSAAYFCASSPFGRAPVHSGNTIYFGEGSWLTVV.

This clonotype was seen a handful of times. This chain uses TRBV5-5 with TRBJ1-6; no reliable D call. The CDR3 covers 15 residues. Germline V CDR1 and CDR2: SGHKS, YYEKEE (reference sequence). Trimming removed 4 bases from V and 13 bases from J, with 21 bases in between. The CDR3 sequence: CASSPGVAGSSPLHF. The DNA of the CDR3 is TGTGCCAGCAGCCCGGGAGTAGCGGGAAGTTCGCCCCTCCACTTT.